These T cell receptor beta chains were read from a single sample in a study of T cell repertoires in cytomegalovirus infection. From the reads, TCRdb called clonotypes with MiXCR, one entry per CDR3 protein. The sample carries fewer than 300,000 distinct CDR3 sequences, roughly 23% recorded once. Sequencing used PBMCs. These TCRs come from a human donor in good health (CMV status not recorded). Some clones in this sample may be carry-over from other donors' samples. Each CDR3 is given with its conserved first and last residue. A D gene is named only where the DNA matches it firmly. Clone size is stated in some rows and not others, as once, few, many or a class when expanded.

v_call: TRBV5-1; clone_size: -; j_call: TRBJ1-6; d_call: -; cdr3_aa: CASSRTDVDSPLHF; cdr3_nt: TGCGCCAGCAGCAGAACAGATGTGGATTCACCCCTCCACTTT
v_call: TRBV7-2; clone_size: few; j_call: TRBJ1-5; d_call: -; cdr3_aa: CASSLEGLGPSNQPQHF; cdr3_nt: TGTGCCAGCAGCTTAGAGGGGTTGGGACCAAGCAATCAGCCCCAGCATTTT
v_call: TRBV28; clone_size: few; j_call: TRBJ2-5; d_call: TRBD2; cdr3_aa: CASRGAGVYQETQYF; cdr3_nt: TGTGCCAGCAGGGGAGCGGGGGTGTACCAAGAGACCCAGTACTTC
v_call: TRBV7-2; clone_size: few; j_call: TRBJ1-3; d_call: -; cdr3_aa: CASSRLEGRPGNTIYF; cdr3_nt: TGTGCCAGCAGCCGCCTCGAGGGGAGACCTGGAAACACCATATATTTT
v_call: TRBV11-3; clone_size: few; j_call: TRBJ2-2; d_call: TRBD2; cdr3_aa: CASSNSGSSTGELFF; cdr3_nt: TGTGCCAGCAGCAATAGCGGGAGTTCTACCGGGGAGCTGTTTTTT
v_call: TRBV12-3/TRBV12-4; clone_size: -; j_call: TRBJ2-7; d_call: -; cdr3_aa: CASGYLGEQYF; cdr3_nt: TGTGCCAGCGGCTATTTAGGCGAGCAGTACTTC
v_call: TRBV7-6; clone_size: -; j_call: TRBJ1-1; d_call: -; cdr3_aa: CAQGRQQNTEAFF; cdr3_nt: TGTGCCCAGGGTAGGCAGCAGAACACTGAAGCTTTCTTT
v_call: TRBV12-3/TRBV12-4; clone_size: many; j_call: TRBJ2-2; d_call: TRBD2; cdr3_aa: CASRDRRGEFTGELFF; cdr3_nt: TGTGCCAGCAGGGACCGACGGGGGGAATTTACCGGGGAGCTGTTTTTT
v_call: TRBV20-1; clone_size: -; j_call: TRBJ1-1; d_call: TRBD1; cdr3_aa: CSARDLRTGVEAFF; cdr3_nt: TGCAGTGCTAGAGATCTAAGGACAGGGGTTGAAGCTTTCTTT
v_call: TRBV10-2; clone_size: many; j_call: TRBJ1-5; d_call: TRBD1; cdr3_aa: CASSEFGQGAIGNQPQHF; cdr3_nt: TGCGCCAGCAGTGAGTTCGGACAGGGGGCGATAGGCAATCAGCCCCAGCATTTT
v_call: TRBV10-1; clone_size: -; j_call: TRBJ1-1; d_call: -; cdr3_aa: CASSESFPGLHTEAFF; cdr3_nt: TGCGCCAGCAGTGAGTCGTTTCCAGGGTTGCACACTGAAGCTTTCTTT
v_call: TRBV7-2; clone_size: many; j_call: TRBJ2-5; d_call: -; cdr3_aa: CASGLMAGRGTQYF; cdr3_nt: TGTGCCAGCGGCCTTATGGCCGGGAGAGGGACCCAGTACTTC
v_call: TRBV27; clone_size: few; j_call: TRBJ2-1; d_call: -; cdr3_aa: CASRWGPPGGEQFF; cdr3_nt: TGTGCCAGCCGCTGGGGGCCGCCGGGAGGTGAGCAGTTCTTC
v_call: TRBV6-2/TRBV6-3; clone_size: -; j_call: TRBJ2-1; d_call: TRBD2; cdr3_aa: CASSSPNLAGGHEQFF; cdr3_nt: TGTGCCAGCAGTTCTCCCAATTTGGCGGGAGGGCATGAGCAGTTCTTC
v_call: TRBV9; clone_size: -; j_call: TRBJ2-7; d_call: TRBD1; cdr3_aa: CASSVRPGGSRTEQYF; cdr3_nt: TGTGCCAGCAGCGTAAGACCAGGGGGCTCGCGAACCGAGCAGTACTTC
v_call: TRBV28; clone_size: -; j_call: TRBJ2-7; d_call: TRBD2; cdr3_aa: CASSFSSGTTYEQYF; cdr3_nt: TGTGCCAGCAGTTTTTCTAGCGGCACCACCTACGAGCAGTACTTC
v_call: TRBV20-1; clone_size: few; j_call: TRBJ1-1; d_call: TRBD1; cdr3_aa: CSAEGQGGNTEAFF; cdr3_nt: TGCAGTGCAGAGGGACAGGGGGGGAACACTGAAGCTTTCTTT
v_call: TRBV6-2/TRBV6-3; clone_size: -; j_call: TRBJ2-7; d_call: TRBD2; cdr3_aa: CASSYSASGAYEQYF; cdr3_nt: TGTGCCAGCAGTTACTCGGCTAGCGGGGCCTACGAGCAGTACTTC
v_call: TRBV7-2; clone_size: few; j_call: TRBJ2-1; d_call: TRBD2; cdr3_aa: CASSFGTSGTLKFF; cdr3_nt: TGTGCCAGCAGCTTTGGGACTAGCGGGACCCTGAAGTTCTTC
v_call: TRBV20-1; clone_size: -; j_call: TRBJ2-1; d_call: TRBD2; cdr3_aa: CSASGIAGAPPNEQFF; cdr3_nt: TGCAGTGCTAGCGGGATAGCGGGAGCTCCCCCCAATGAGCAGTTCTTC
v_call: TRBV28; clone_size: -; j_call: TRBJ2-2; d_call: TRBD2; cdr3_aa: CASRGSGLAGGATGELFF; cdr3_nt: TGTGCCAGCAGGGGCTCAGGACTAGCGGGAGGGGCCACCGGGGAGCTGTTTTTT
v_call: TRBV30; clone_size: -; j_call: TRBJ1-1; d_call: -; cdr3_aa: CAWDWGRNTEAFF; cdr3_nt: TGTGCCTGGGACTGGGGTAGGAACACTGAAGCTTTCTTT
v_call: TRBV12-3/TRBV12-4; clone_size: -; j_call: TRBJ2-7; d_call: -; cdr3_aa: CASSSSGSYEQYF; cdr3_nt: TGTGCCAGCAGTTCCAGCGGATCCTACGAGCAGTACTTC
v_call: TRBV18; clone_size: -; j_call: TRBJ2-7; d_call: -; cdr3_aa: CASSPLSGGGFSYEQYF; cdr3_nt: TGTGCCAGCTCACCACTTTCCGGCGGAGGCTTTTCCTACGAGCAGTACTTC
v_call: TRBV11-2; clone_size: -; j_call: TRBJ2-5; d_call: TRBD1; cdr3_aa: CASSSRTGRIQETQYF; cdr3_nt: TGTGCCAGCAGCTCCCGGACAGGGAGGATCCAAGAGACCCAGTACTTC